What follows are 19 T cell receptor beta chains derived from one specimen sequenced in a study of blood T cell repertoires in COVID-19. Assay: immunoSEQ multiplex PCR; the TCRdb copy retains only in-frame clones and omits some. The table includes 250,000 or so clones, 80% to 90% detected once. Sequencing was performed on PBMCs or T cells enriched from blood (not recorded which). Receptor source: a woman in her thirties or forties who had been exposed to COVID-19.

The CDR3 sequence: CASSRQGTDTQYF. The CDR3 DNA is TGTGCCAGCAGTCGACAGGGGACAGATACGCAGTATTTT. The chain couples TRBV6-4 to TRBJ2-3, with TRBD1 matching 8 bases. Trimming at V came to 5 bases and at J to 3 bases, leaving 1 base not matched to a gene. Per germline, CDR1 MRHNA and CDR2 SNTAGT. This CDR3 region has 13 residues.

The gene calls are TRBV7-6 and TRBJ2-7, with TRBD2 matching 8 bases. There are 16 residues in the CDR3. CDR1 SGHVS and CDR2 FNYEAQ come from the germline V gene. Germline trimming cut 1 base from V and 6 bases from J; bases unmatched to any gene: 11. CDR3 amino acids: CASSLDAGTRFSEQYF. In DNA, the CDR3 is TGTGCCAGCAGCTTAGACGCCGGGACTAGGTTCTCCGAGCAGTACTTC. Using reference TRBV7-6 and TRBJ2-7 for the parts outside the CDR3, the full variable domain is GAGVSQSPRYKVTKRGQDVALRCDPISGHVSLYWYRQALGQGPEFLTYFNYEAQQDKSGLPNDRFSAERPEGSISTLTIQRTEQRDSAMYRCASSLDAGTRFSEQYFGPGTRLTVT.

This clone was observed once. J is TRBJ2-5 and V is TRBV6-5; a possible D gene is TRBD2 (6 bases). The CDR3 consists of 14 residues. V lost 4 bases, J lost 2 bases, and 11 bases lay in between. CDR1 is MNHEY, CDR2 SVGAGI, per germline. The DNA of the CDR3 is TGTGCCAGCAGTTCCACGGGGGAGCAAGAGACCCAGTACTTC. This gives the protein CASSSTGEQETQYF.

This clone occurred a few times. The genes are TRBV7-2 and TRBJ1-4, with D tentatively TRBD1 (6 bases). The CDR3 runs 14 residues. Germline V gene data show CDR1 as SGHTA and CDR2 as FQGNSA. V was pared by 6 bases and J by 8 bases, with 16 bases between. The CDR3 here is CASSTRRGGEKLFF. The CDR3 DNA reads TGTGCCAGCAGTACTCGGAGAGGGGGAGAAAAACTGTTTTTT.

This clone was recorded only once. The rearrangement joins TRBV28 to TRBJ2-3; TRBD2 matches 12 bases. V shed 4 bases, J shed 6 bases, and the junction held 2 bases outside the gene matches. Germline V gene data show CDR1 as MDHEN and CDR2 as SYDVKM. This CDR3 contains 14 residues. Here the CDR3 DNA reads TGTGCCAGCAGTTCTAGCGGGAGGGGGGATACGCAGTATTTT. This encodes CASSSSGRGDTQYF.

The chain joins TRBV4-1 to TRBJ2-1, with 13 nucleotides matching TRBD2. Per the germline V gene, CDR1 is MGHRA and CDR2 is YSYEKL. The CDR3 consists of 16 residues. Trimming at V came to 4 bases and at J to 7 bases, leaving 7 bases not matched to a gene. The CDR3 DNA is TGCGCCAGCAGCCCACGACCGACTAGCGGGGGGAATGAGCAGTTCTTC. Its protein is CASSPRPTSGGNEQFF.

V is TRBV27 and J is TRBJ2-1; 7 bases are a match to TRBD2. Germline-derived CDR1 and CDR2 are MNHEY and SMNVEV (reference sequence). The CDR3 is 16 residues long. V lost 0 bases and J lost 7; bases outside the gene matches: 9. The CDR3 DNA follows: TGTGCCAGCAGTTTATCTGCGGGAGAGAAAGGGAATGAGCAGTTCTTC. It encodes CASSLSAGEKGNEQFF.

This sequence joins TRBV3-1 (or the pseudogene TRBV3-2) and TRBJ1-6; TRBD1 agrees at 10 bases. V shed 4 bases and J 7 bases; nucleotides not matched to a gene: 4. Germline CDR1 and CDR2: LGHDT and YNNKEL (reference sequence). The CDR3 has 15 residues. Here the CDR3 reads CASSLPGQGNSPLHF. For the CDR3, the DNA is TGTGCCAGCAGCCTACCGGGACAGGGGAATTCACCCCTCCACTTT.

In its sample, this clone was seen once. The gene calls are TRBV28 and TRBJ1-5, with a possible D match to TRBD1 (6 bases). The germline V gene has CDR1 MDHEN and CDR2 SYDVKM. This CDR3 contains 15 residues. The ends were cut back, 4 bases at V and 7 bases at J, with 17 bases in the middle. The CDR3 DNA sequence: TGTGCCAGCAGTTCGGACAGTCTCCCGAAACAGCCCCAGCATTTT. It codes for CASSSDSLPKQPQHF. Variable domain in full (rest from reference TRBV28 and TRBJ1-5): DVKVTQSSRYLVKRTGEKVFLECVQDMDHENMFWYRQDPGLGLRLIYFSYDVKMKEKGDIPEGYSVSREKKERFSLILESASTNQTSMYLCASSSDSLPKQPQHFGDGTRLSIL.

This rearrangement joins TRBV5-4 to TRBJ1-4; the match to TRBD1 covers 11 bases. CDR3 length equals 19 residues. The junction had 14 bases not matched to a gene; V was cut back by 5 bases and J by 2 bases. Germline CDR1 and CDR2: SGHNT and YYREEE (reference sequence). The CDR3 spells CASSFARTGTGGTNEKLFF. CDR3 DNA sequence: TGTGCCAGCAGTTTCGCCAGAACCGGGACAGGGGGTACTAATGAAAAACTGTTTTTT. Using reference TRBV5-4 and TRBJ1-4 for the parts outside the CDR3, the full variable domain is ETGVTQSPTHLIKTRGQQVTLRCSSQSGHNTVSWYQQALGQGPQFIFQYYREEENGRGNFPPRFSGLQFPNYSSELNVNALELDDSALYLCASSFARTGTGGTNEKLFFGSGTQLSVL.

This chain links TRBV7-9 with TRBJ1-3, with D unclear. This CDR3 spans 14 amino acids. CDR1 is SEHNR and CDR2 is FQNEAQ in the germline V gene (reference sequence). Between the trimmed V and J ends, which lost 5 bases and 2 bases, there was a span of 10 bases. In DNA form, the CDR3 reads TGTGCCAGCAGCCTTCTATCTGCTGGAAACACCATATATTTT. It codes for CASSLLSAGNTIYF.

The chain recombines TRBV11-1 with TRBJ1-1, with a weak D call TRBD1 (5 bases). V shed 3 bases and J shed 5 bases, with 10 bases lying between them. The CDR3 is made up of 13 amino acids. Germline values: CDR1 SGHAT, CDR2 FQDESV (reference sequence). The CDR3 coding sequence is TGTGCCAGCAGCTTGGACATCGGAACTGAAGCTTTCTTT. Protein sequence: CASSLDIGTEAFF.

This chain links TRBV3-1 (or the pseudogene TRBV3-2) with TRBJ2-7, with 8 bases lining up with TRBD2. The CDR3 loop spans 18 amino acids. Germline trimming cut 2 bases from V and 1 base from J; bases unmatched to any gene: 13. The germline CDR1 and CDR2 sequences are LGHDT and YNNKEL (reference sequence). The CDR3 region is CASSQSKPGTSPSYEQYV. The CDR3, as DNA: TGTGCCAGCAGCCAATCAAAACCAGGGACTAGTCCTTCCTACGAGCAGTACGTC.

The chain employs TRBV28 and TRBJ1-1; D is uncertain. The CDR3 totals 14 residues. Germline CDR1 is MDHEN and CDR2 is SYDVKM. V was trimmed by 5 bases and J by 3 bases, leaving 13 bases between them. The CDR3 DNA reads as TGTGCCAGCAGTCTAGGGAGATGGGACACTGAAGCTTTCTTT. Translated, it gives CASSLGRWDTEAFF.

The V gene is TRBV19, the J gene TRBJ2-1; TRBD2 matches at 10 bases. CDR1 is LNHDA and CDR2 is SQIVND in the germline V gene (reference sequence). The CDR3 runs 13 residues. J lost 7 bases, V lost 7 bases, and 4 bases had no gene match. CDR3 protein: CASNRLAGNEQFF. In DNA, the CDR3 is TGTGCCAGTAATCGACTAGCGGGTAATGAGCAGTTCTTC.

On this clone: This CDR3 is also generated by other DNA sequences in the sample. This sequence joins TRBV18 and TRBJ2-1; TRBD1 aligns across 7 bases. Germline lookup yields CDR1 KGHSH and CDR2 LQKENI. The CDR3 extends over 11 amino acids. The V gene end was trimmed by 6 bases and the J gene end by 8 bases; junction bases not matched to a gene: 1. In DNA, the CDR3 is TGTGCCAGCTCTACAGGGGATGAGCAGTTCTTC. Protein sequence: CASSTGDEQFF.

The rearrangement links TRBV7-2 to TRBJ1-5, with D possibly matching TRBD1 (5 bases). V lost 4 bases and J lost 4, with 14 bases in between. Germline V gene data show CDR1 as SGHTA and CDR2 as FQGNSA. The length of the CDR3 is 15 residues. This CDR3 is CASSSHSGGNQPQHF. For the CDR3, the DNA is TGTGCCAGCAGCTCCCATAGCGGGGGGAATCAGCCCCAGCATTTT.

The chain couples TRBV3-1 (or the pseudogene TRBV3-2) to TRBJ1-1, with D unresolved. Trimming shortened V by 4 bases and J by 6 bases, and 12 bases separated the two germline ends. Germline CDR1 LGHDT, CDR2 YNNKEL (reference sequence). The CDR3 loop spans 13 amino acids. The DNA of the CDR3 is TGTGCCAGCAGCCGCCGACAACCGGCTGAAGCTTTCTTT. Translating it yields CASSRRQPAEAFF.

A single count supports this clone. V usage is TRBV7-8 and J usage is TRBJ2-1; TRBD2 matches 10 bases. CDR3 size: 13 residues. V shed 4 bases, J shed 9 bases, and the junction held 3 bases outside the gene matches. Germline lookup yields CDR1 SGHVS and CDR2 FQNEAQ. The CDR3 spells CASSSLAGSEQFF. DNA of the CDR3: TGTGCCAGCAGCTCACTAGCGGGAAGTGAGCAGTTCTTC.